A selection of T cell receptor beta chains follows, all from one sample in a study of CD8+CD57+ T cells in acquired aplastic anemia. TCRdb independently ran MiXCR on the reads; one entry per CDR3 protein. Seen here are over 100,000 distinct CDR3 sequences, less than 45% observed once, and the top ten hold 7.5% to 9.5%. Specimen: sorted CD4+, CD8+, or CD8+CD57+ T cells (not recorded which) from PBMCs. The receptors stem from a human donor in good health, serving as a control. CDR3s include the opening cysteine and the closing phenylalanine or tryptophan. A D gene is named only where the DNA matches it firmly. Not every row has a clone size; where given, it reads once, few, many or a size class.

CDR3 length,V gene,D gene,clone size,J gene,CDR3 DNA,CDR3 protein
16,TRBV2,.,many,TRBJ2-6,TGTGCCAGCAGTGAACAGGGTAGCTCTGGGGCCAACGTCCTGACTTTC,CASSEQGSSGANVLTF
14,TRBV5-1,.,.,TRBJ2-1,TGCGCCAGCGGCTTGTACAGGGAGGGCTACGAGCAGTTCTTC,CASGLYREGYEQFF
13,TRBV28,TRBD1,.,TRBJ1-1,TGTGCCAGCAGTCTGGACAGGGGGGTGAGAGCTTTCTTT,CASSLDRGVRAFF
15,TRBV24-1,TRBD1,few,TRBJ2-7,TGTGCCACCAGTGATTCCCGACAGGGGGGCGACGAGCAGTACTTC,CATSDSRQGGDEQYF
14,TRBV3-1,.,many,TRBJ1-2,TGTGCCAGCAGCCCATGGGACACGTACTATGGCTACACCTTC,CASSPWDTYYGYTF
13,TRBV12-5,.,.,TRBJ2-7,TGTGCTAGTAGTCTAAAGGGTCCGGGCGAGCAGTACTTC,CASSLKGPGEQYF
14,TRBV7-9,.,many,TRBJ2-6,TGTGCCAGCGGGCCCGGGGCTGGGGCCAACGTCCTGACTTTC,CASGPGAGANVLTF
13,TRBV27,TRBD1,many,TRBJ1-2,TGTGCCAGCAGAAAGACAGGGGCCTATGGCTACACCTTC,CASRKTGAYGYTF
11,TRBV30,.,few,TRBJ1-4,TGTGCCTGGAGTCAAAGGAGGGAACTGTTTTTT,CAWSQRRELFF
13,TRBV20-1,TRBD1,many,TRBJ2-1,TGCAGTGCTAGTAAGGGGGCCAGGAATGAGCAGTTCTTC,CSASKGARNEQFF
18,TRBV10-3,TRBD1,few,TRBJ2-1,TGTGCCATCAGTGAGTCCCCTAGCCGGGTGACAGGGGTGAGTGAGCAGTTCTTC,CAISESPSRVTGVSEQFF
15,TRBV9,.,many,TRBJ1-1,TGTGCCAGCAGCGTAGCAAATCAGTGGAACACTGAAGCTTTCTTT,CASSVANQWNTEAFF
11,TRBV27,.,few,TRBJ2-5,TGTGCCAGCAGGGAGCTGGAGACCCAGTACTTC,CASRELETQYF
14,TRBV5-1,TRBD1,many,TRBJ2-7,TGCGCCAGCTCGTTACAGGGGGGTACCTACGAGCAGTACTTC,CASSLQGGTYEQYF
15,TRBV5-8,TRBD1,many,TRBJ2-7,TGTGCCAGCAGCCCCACAACGGACAGGGTCTACGAGCAGTACTTC,CASSPTTDRVYEQYF
12,TRBV29-1,.,many,TRBJ1-5,TGCAGCGTTGCCTTAGGGGATCAGCCCCAGCATTTT,CSVALGDQPQHF
16,TRBV5-1,TRBD1,few,TRBJ1-4,TGCGCCAGCAGTCCATTCTACAGGGGGCGCGGCGAAAAACTGTTTTTT,CASSPFYRGRGEKLFF
14,TRBV7-8,.,.,TRBJ1-1,TGTGCCAGCAGTTTAACCTCCATGAACACTGAAGCTTTCTTT,CASSLTSMNTEAFF
17,TRBV24-1,TRBD2,.,TRBJ2-1,TGTGCCACCAGTGAGCCCCGGACTAGCGGGGGGCGGAATGAGCAGTTCTTC,CATSEPRTSGGRNEQFF
13,TRBV7-9,.,many,TRBJ2-7,TGTGCCAGCAGCTTGAACCCTCCGGTTGAGCAGTACTTC,CASSLNPPVEQYF
17,TRBV6-1,TRBD2,many,TRBJ2-5,TGTGCCAGCAGTAGGCTAGCGGGAGGAGGATTAGGTGAGACCCAGTACTTC,CASSRLAGGGLGETQYF
14,TRBV4-3,.,few,TRBJ2-1,TGCGCCAGCAGCCAAGATCCCGATTCGGGTGAGCAGTTCTTC,CASSQDPDSGEQFF
12,TRBV20-1,.,.,TRBJ1-5,TGCAGTGCTAGGGACATCAATCAGCCCCAGCATTTT,CSARDINQPQHF
13,TRBV6-1,TRBD1,.,TRBJ1-2,TGTGCCAGCACTAAGGACAGGGATTATGGCTACACCTTC,CASTKDRDYGYTF
16,TRBV7-8,.,.,TRBJ1-5,TGTGCCAGCAGCTTAGCCGCCCAAGCCCTGGGTCAGCCCCAGCATTTT,CASSLAAQALGQPQHF
14,TRBV5-1,.,many,TRBJ2-5,TGCGCCAGCAGCTTGGGAGGGGCTCAAGAGACCCAGTACTTC,CASSLGGAQETQYF
16,TRBV18,TRBD1,.,TRBJ2-1,TGTGCCAGCTCACCACTCCTTGGACAGGGATACAATGAGCAGCTCTTC,CASSPLLGQGYNEQLF
12,TRBV19,TRBD1,.,TRBJ1-5,TGTGCCAGTAGTATGGGACAGACGAATCAGCATTTT,CASSMGQTNQHF
13,TRBV6-1,.,.,TRBJ1-2,TGTGCCAGCAGCCTAAGGTCGTACTATGGCTACACCTTC,CASSLRSYYGYTF
15,TRBV20-1,.,.,TRBJ1-2,TGCAGTGCTAGAGCAACAGACAAAGCTAACTATGGCTACACCTTC,CSARATDKANYGYTF
14,TRBV20-1,TRBD2,.,TRBJ2-3,TGCAGTGCTACGGAGGCTAGCGGACCAGATACGCAGTATTTT,CSATEASGPDTQYF
14,TRBV29-1,.,many,TRBJ1-2,TGCAGCGTTGAATCGGGCAGGGGATCCTTCGGCTACACCTTC,CSVESGRGSFGYTF
17,TRBV7-2,.,.,TRBJ2-1,TGTGCCAGCAGCTTATCGGTTCTACCGAGCTCCTACAATGAGCAGTTCTTC,CASSLSVLPSSYNEQFF
14,TRBV20-1,.,many,TRBJ2-5,TGCAGTGCTAGAGATCTGTTCCCGGAGGGGACCCAGTACTTC,CSARDLFPEGTQYF
15,TRBV5-1,.,many,TRBJ2-7,TGCGCCAGCAGCTTGGCCATAGGGAGCTCCTACGAGCAGTACTTC,CASSLAIGSSYEQYF
13,TRBV29-1,TRBD1,once,TRBJ1-1,TGCAGCGGGAGACAGGGGGAGCGCACTGAAGCTTTCTTT,CSGRQGERTEAFF
14,TRBV20-1,TRBD2,.,TRBJ2-7,TGCAGTGCGACGCGGGGGGTAGGGTGGAACGAGCAGTACTTC,CSATRGVGWNEQYF
13,TRBV29-1,.,.,TRBJ2-3,TGCAGCGTAAGTCCCCGTCTCACAGATACGCAGTATTTT,CSVSPRLTDTQYF
15,TRBV5-4,.,many,TRBJ1-2,TGTGCCAGCAGCTTCGGGCAGGAAGGGAACTATGGCTACACCTTC,CASSFGQEGNYGYTF
15,TRBV9,.,many,TRBJ2-3,TGTGCCAGCAGCGTATGGGCCTCAGAGCCAGATACGCAGTATTTT,CASSVWASEPDTQYF
13,TRBV19,TRBD1,many,TRBJ2-1,TGTGCCAGTAAGGCAGGGGGCGTGAATGAGCAGTTCTTC,CASKAGGVNEQFF
16,TRBV25-1,TRBD1,.,TRBJ2-5,TGTGCCAGCAGCCCCGCGGGACAGGGAAGGCAAGAGACCCAGTACTTC,CASSPAGQGRQETQYF
16,TRBV10-1,.,few,TRBJ1-3,TGTGCCAGCTCCCCTATCCAGACAGCCTCTGGAAACACCATATATTTT,CASSPIQTASGNTIYF
15,TRBV20-1,TRBD1,.,TRBJ2-7,TGCAGTGCTAGGGTGGGGACAGGCGACACCCACGAGCAGTACTTC,CSARVGTGDTHEQYF
17,TRBV10-1,TRBD2,.,TRBJ2-5,TGCGCCAGCAGTGATCCTGGACTAGCGGGGGCCCAAGAGACCCAGTACTTC,CASSDPGLAGAQETQYF
11,TRBV24-1,.,.,TRBJ1-2,TGTGCCGCCAGTGATCAAAATGGCTACACCTTC,CAASDQNGYTF
12,TRBV7-9,.,.,TRBJ1-6,TGTGCCACCGGGGCCGAGGATTCACCCCTCCACTTT,CATGAEDSPLHF
11,TRBV29-1,.,.,TRBJ1-1,TGCAGCGTTGAATTTGGGGGTGAAGCTTTCTTT,CSVEFGGEAFF
18,TRBV14,TRBD2,many,TRBJ2-3,TGTGCCAGCAGCTCCCCAGCCTGGACTAGCGGGGGTGCAGATACGCAGTATTTT,CASSSPAWTSGGADTQYF
15,TRBV10-3,TRBD1,.,TRBJ2-7,TGTGCCATCAGTGATGGATCAAGGGGGCTCTACGAGCAGTACTTC,CAISDGSRGLYEQYF
15,TRBV10-2,.,.,TRBJ2-2,TGCGCCACCCACAGGTCAGGGGGGTCTGGCGGGGAGCTGTTTTTT,CATHRSGGSGGELFF
14,TRBV24-1,.,many,TRBJ2-1,TGTGCCACCAGTTTAACTAGTGCAAACAATGAGCAGTTCTTC,CATSLTSANNEQFF
15,TRBV5-5,.,few,TRBJ1-5,TGTGCCAGCAGCTTCGGGCAGGGGAATAATCAGCCCCAGCATTTT,CASSFGQGNNQPQHF
16,TRBV7-9,TRBD2,many,TRBJ2-6,TGTGCCAGCAGCGTAGGAGCGGGGGCCGGGGCCAACGTCCTGACTTTC,CASSVGAGAGANVLTF
14,TRBV19,.,.,TRBJ1-2,TGTGCCAGTAGTATTAGGGTAGTAGACTATGGCTACACCTTC,CASSIRVVDYGYTF
12,TRBV20-1,.,many,TRBJ2-3,TGCAGTGTGGACAGAAACACAGATACGCAGTATTTT,CSVDRNTDTQYF